This T cell receptor beta chain was obtained from a study of cytomegalovirus exposure and HLA in healthy donors. Broader study findings: The authors later found HLA-associated TCR beta chains more clonally expanded than equally common others. A later analysis found common viral pathogens apparently linked to several of the most significant clusters.

A word on this clone: The target antigen is unknown.

The junction had 8 bases not matched to a gene; V was cut back by 3 bases and J by 2 bases. Germline CDR1 reads MGHDK; CDR2 reads SYGVNS. The CDR3 has 16 residues. It was with 60 Vbeta and 13 Jbeta primers that the PCR ran. Here immunoSEQ multiplex PCR was the method, and the copy in TCRdb shows in-frame clones only, minus some. This sample has around 150,000 clones, with 60% to 80% found just once. The receptor was isolated from a male donor in good health and CMV-seronegative. Sample: PBMCs. J is TRBJ2-5 and V is TRBV25-1; 8 positions match TRBD2. The CDR3 bases are TGTGCCAGCAGTGAGACCTCCGGGAGGGGTCAAGAGACCCAGTACTTC. This translates into CASSETSGRGQETQYF.